The source of this T cell receptor beta chain is a study of blood T cell repertoires in COVID-19. Study at large: Samples taken during acute and convalescent COVID-19 were collected in the United States, Italy and Spain. PBMCs, B-cell-depleted T cells, or T cells provided the cDNA or gDNA that made up the material.

This CDR3 region has 13 residues. V lost 4 bases, J lost 1 base, and 8 bases lay in between. Germline V gene lookup returns CDR1 SGDLS and CDR2 YYNGEE. In the authors' methods: Quantification of nucleated cells was approximated via reference gene primer amplification. The table came from immunoSEQ multiplex PCR; TCRdb's copy has only in-frame clones and leaves some out. That table gives V, J and clone size, and the DNA gave D and trimming. The profile shows roughly 230,000 clones, approximately 81% of them singletons. The specimen sequenced was peripheral blood. J is TRBJ1-2 and V is TRBV9; D might be TRBD1 (5 bases). This receptor was taken from a man aged 35 to 55 with acute or convalescent COVID-19. The CDR3 protein is CASSSGVNYGYTF. Here the CDR3 DNA reads TGTGCCAGCAGCTCGGGGGTTAACTATGGCTACACCTTC. The full variable domain, its missing parts supplied by reference TRBV9 and TRBJ1-2, is DSGVTQTPKHLITATGQRVTLRCSPRSGDLSVYWYQQSLDQGLQFLIQYYNGEERAKGNILERFSAQQFPDLHSELNLSSLELGDSALYFCASSSGVNYGYTFGSGTRLTVV.